This TCR beta chain originates from a study of blood T cell repertoires in COVID-19. TCRdb's table, derived via immunoSEQ multiplex PCR, lists solely in-frame clones and lacks some. This table holds more than 65,000 clones, about four fifths found once. Germline V gene lookup returns CDR1 SGHRS and CDR2 YFSETQ. The CDR3 consists of 14 residues. V lost 9 bases, J lost 0 bases, and 10 bases lay in between. The receptor comes from a human donor in a cohort sampled during active COVID-19. The source material was peripheral blood. This chain connects TRBV5-1 to TRBJ2-6; D is undetermined. The CDR3 bases are TGCGCCACCTCGGTTACCTCTGGGGCCAACGTCCTGACTTTC. It is translated as CATSVTSGANVLTF.